Each of the 29 T cell receptor beta chains below was sequenced from the same sample in a study of beta chain features in type 1 diabetes. Study-wide findings and caveats: TCRB CDR3s from Type 1 diabetes patients were moderately but significantly shorter in all four CD4+ subsets.

Which antigens these TCRs recognize remains unknown. Reverse transcription of all isolated RNA meant that expressed TCRB transcripts were sequenced. Sequenced by immunoSEQ multiplex PCR; TCRdb stores in-frame clones only, minus some. The repertoire consists of nearly 700,000 clones, with over 10% occurring once and the leading ten covering less than 0.025%. Sequenced: naive CD4+ T cells from blood. These receptors originate from a man between 18 and 35 years old with type 1 diabetes.

The J gene is TRBJ2-7, the V gene TRBV5-1, with TRBD2 matching 11 bases. CDR3 length: 14 residues. Losses at the gene ends were 7 bases for V and 3 bases for J; bases not matched to a gene: 6. The V gene's germline CDR1 is SGHRS and CDR2 YFSETQ. The CDR3 DNA follows: TGCGCCAGCTCGACTAGCGGGGAATTCTACGAGCAGTACTTC. Its translation: CASSTSGEFYEQYF.

This clone has just a few counts. This sequence joins TRBV18 and TRBJ2-1; D gene ambiguous. This CDR3 region has 14 residues. Trimming shortened V by 1 base and J by 7 bases, and 11 bases separated the two germline ends. From germline, CDR1 is KGHSH and CDR2 LQKENI. CDR3 amino acids: CASSPQYSVNEQFF. The CDR3 DNA reads as TGTGCCAGCTCACCACAGTATTCTGTGAATGAGCAGTTCTTC.

This chain joins TRBV29-1 and TRBJ1-2; weak D call: TRBD1 (6 bases). V was shortened by 6 bases and J by 8 bases, with 16 bases between the two germline ends. The germline V gene encodes CDR1 SQVTM and CDR2 ANQGSEA. The length of the CDR3 is 12 residues. In nucleotides, the CDR3 is TGCAGCGTGCGAACAGGGTTTTGGGGCTACACCTTC. Translating it yields CSVRTGFWGYTF.

This clone was counted only a few times. The CDR3: CASLPGQPYNEQFF. The DNA of the CDR3 is TGCGCCAGCCTCCCGGGGCAGCCCTACAATGAGCAGTTCTTC. The chain links TRBV23-1 to TRBJ2-1, with D perhaps given as TRBD1 or TRBD2 (5 bases each). TRBV23-1 has ORF status, its function being uncertain. This CDR3 is 14 amino acids long. Trimming took off 8 bases at V and 2 bases at J, with 13 bases between the two ends.

The chain joins TRBV6-5 to TRBJ1-6; no firm D call. CDR3 size: 14 residues. V gave up 6 bases and J gave up 3 bases, with 9 bases separating them. Germline values: CDR1 MNHEY, CDR2 SVGAGI. CDR3 sequence reads: CASRPDLYNSPLHF. CDR3 sequence (DNA): TGTGCCAGCAGACCAGACCTCTATAATTCACCCCTCCACTTT.

This chain's CDR3 is CASSAVGSRQDGYTF. DNA for the CDR3: TGTGCCAGCAGCGCCGTGGGGTCCAGGCAAGATGGCTACACCTTC. The chain uses TRBV6-5 and TRBJ1-2; D not resolved. Deletions cut 6 bases from V and 6 bases from J, with 20 bases between. Germline V CDR1 and CDR2: MNHEY, SVGAGI. The CDR3 has 15 residues.

This chain uses TRBV1 with TRBJ2-2; the D call of TRBD2 is as the table states it, not checked on the DNA. TRBV1 is flagged as a pseudogene. This CDR3 has 18 amino acids. CDR3 DNA sequence: TGCACCAGCAGCCCGCCCCAAGACGGAGGGGAATCTTCCGGGGAGCTGTTTTTT. The encoded protein is CTSSPPQDGGESSGELFF.

In its sample, this clone was seen a few times. The same CDR3 is also encoded by other DNA sequences in this sample. The chain uses TRBV5-1 and TRBJ1-1; possible D gene TRBD1, 5 bases. This CDR3 has 14 residues. V lost 5 bases, J lost 1 base, and 12 bases lay in between. The germline CDR1 and CDR2 sequences are SGHRS and YFSETQ. In nucleotides, the CDR3 is TGCGCCAGCAGTCCCGGGACGGAGAACACTGAAGCTTTCTTT. It encodes CASSPGTENTEAFF.

This clone appeared a few times. The V and J genes are TRBV4-1 and TRBJ2-3; the D call may be TRBD1 or TRBD2 (5 bases each). The CDR3 length is 13 residues. Germline values: CDR1 MGHRA, CDR2 YSYEKL. V shed 6 bases and J shed 2 bases, with 9 bases lying between them. Here the CDR3 DNA reads TGCGCCAGCAGGGGGGTTAACACAGATACGCAGTATTTT. It yields the protein CASRGVNTDTQYF.

This clone occurred a few times. The V gene is TRBV30, the J gene TRBJ1-6; 7 bases are a match to TRBD1. Germline values: CDR1 GTSNPN, CDR2 SVGIG (reference sequence). The J segment lost 9 bases and the V segment lost 5 bases, leaving 4 bases of the junction unmatched. CDR3 length: 12 amino acids. Here the CDR3 reads CAWEGAGSPLHF. The CDR3 coding sequence is TGTGCCTGGGAGGGGGCCGGTTCACCCCTCCACTTT.

Note on this clone: The same CDR3 can be traced to other DNA sequences in this sample. This chain links TRBV7-9 with TRBJ1-5, with 9 bases lining up with TRBD1. The CDR3 spans 13 residues. CDR1 and CDR2 from the germline V gene are SEHNR and FQNEAQ (reference sequence). The ends lost 5 bases at V and 4 bases at J; junction bases unmatched: 0. In nucleotides, the CDR3 is TGTGCCAGCAGCGGACAGGGGAATCAGCCCCAGCATTTT. Its protein is CASSGQGNQPQHF.

This rearrangement joins TRBV6-5 to TRBJ1-6, with D possibly TRBD1 on 6 matching bases. This CDR3 comprises 15 residues. Trimming took 2 bases from V and 9 from J, leaving 14 bases between them. Germline V CDR1 and CDR2: MNHEY, SVGAGI. In nucleotides, the CDR3 is TGTGCCAGCAGTTACGATTGGACAGAGGGTTCACCCCTCCACTTT. It yields the protein CASSYDWTEGSPLHF.

V gene TRBV18 combines with J gene TRBJ1-5; possibly TRBD1 for D (6 bases). The CDR3 has 16 residues. Germline V gene sequence: CDR1 KGHSH, CDR2 LQKENI. Deletions cut 6 bases from V and 2 bases from J, with 17 bases between. The CDR3 nucleotides read TGTGCCAGCTCCCCTGGCTCAGGGGATCGCAATCAGCCCCAGCATTTT. Amino acid sequence: CASSPGSGDRNQPQHF.

This clone turned up a few times. This chain links TRBV5-4 with TRBJ2-2; TRBD2 matches at 7 bases. The CDR3 consists of 16 residues. Germline V gene data show CDR1 as SGHNT and CDR2 as YYREEE (reference sequence). V gave up 3 bases and J gave up 4 bases; unmatched junction bases: 9. The CDR3 DNA sequence: TGTGCCAGCAGCTCGCTCGGGACTACCCTCACCGGGGAGCTGTTTTTT. This encodes CASSSLGTTLTGELFF.

The rearrangement uses TRBV18 and TRBJ1-6; 7 positions agree with TRBD1. CDR1 KGHSH and CDR2 LQKENI come from the germline V gene. V lost 2 bases, J lost 14 bases, and 9 bases stayed unmatched. This CDR3 has 14 amino acids. The CDR3 is CASSPGTGDRSLHF. In DNA form, the CDR3 reads TGTGCCAGCTCACCAGGAACAGGGGATAGATCCCTCCACTTT.

This clone has more than one count but fewer than ten. This chain connects TRBV10-3 to TRBJ2-5; 16 nucleotides match TRBD2. The CDR3 totals 16 residues. Per the germline V gene, CDR1 is ENHRY and CDR2 is SYGVKD. V gave up 7 bases and J gave up 1 base; unmatched junction bases: 3. CDR3 sequence reads: CAIKGLAGGSQETQYF. The CDR3 region has the DNA TGTGCCATCAAGGGACTAGCGGGGGGGTCCCAAGAGACCCAGTACTTC.

This clone was found a few times. V and J are TRBV6-5 and TRBJ2-7, with D maybe TRBD2 (6 bases). Per germline, CDR1 MNHEY and CDR2 SVGAGI. The CDR3 runs to 13 residues. Trimming took 2 bases from V and 6 from J, leaving 11 bases between them. In DNA, the CDR3 is TGTGCCAGCAGTTACACAACGGAGGGCGAGCAGTACTTC. It encodes CASSYTTEGEQYF.

The V and J genes are TRBV9 and TRBJ2-2; unclear D gene. The CDR3 loop spans 14 amino acids. The V gene lost 3 bases and the J gene lost 5 bases, with 11 bases spanning the gap. Per germline, CDR1 SGDLS and CDR2 YYNGEE. Here the CDR3 DNA reads TGTGCCAGCAGCGCTGGCCCGGGTACCGGGGAGCTGTTTTTT. This gives the protein CASSAGPGTGELFF.

This clone has more than one count but fewer than ten. The J gene is TRBJ2-5, the V gene TRBV5-4, with a tentative D call TRBD1 (6 bases). CDR1 and CDR2 (germline): SGHNT, YYREEE (reference sequence). V was trimmed by 5 bases and J by 2 bases, leaving 19 bases between them. The CDR3 runs to 16 residues. The CDR3 protein is CASSSRDMLFQETQYF. In nucleotides, the CDR3 is TGTGCCAGCAGTTCCCGGGACATGCTTTTTCAAGAGACCCAGTACTTC. Combining the CDR3 with reference TRBV5-4 and TRBJ2-5 gives the whole variable domain ETGVTQSPTHLIKTRGQQVTLRCSSQSGHNTVSWYQQALGQGPQFIFQYYREEENGRGNFPPRFSGLQFPNYSSELNVNALELDDSALYLCASSSRDMLFQETQYFGPGTRLLVL.

The chain couples TRBV30 to TRBJ1-5; weak D call: TRBD1 (5 bases). The germline V gene has CDR1 GTSNPN and CDR2 SVGIG (reference sequence). This CDR3 spans 13 amino acids. Between the trimmed V and J ends, which lost 4 bases and 7 bases, there was a span of 14 bases. CDR3 nucleotide sequence: TGTGCCTGGAATGGCCCCGGGGGGCAGCCCCAGCATTTT. Its translation: CAWNGPGGQPQHF.

V is TRBV29-1 and J is TRBJ2-1, with a tentative D call TRBD1 (5 bases). Germline V gene lookup returns CDR1 SQVTM and CDR2 ANQGSEA. V lost 2 bases and J 0 bases, leaving 17 bases between the germline ends. This CDR3 region has 17 residues. The CDR3 coding sequence is TGCAGCGTTGAACCGACAGAGAGTTCCAGCTCCTACAATGAGCAGTTCTTC. Protein sequence: CSVEPTESSSSYNEQFF.

V and J are TRBV15 and TRBJ1-2, with a possible D match to TRBD1 (5 bases). V was cut by 3 bases and J by 3 bases, with 5 bases left in between. Germline values: CDR1 LNHNV, CDR2 YYDKDF (reference sequence). The CDR3 sequence is 12 residues long. CDR3 DNA sequence: TGTGCCACCAGCAGGACAGACTATGGCTACACCTTC. Its protein is CATSRTDYGYTF.

Comment on this clone: The junction does not match germline at one end; this may be a read error. This CDR3 is also generated by other DNA sequences in the sample. The rearrangement links TRBV6-1 to TRBJ1-5, with D perhaps matching TRBD1 (5 bases). Germline CDR1 MNHNS, CDR2 SASEGT. The CDR3 is made up of 13 amino acids. Here the CDR3 reads CASSEQGNQPQHF. The CDR3 region has the DNA TGCGCCAGCAGCGAACAGGGCAATCAGCCCCAGCATTTT.

The chain carries TRBV29-1 and TRBJ2-1; 9 bases align to TRBD2. The CDR3 covers 16 residues. The V gene's germline CDR1 is SQVTM and CDR2 ANQGSEA. The V segment lost 1 base and the J segment 8 bases; nucleotides outside the gene matches: 12. The CDR3 reads CSVEGGLAGRRDEQFF. The CDR3 DNA reads as TGCAGCGTTGAAGGGGGCCTAGCGGGGAGAAGGGATGAGCAGTTCTTC.

The J gene is TRBJ2-2, the V gene TRBV23-1; 7 positions agree with TRBD1. TRBV23-1 is an ORF; its function is uncertain. The CDR3 is made up of 16 amino acids. V lost 0 bases and J lost 5; bases outside the gene matches: 6. The CDR3 reads CASSQSRQGETGELFF. Here the CDR3 DNA reads TGCGCCAGCAGTCAATCGCGTCAGGGGGAGACCGGGGAGCTGTTTTTT.

This clone was recorded a few times. The V gene is TRBV19, the J gene TRBJ2-1; D not certain. The V end was cut by 4 bases, the J end by 6 bases, with 7 bases between. Germline CDR1 reads LNHDA; CDR2 reads SQIVND (reference sequence). CDR3 length: 12 residues. The CDR3 sequence: CASSTFINEQFF. DNA for the CDR3: TGTGCCAGTAGTACTTTTATCAATGAGCAGTTCTTC.

V usage is TRBV5-1 and J usage is TRBJ2-7; D possibly corresponds to TRBD1 (6 bases). Trimming stripped 4 bases from V and 6 bases from J, with 11 bases between. Germline V gene lookup returns CDR1 SGHRS and CDR2 YFSETQ. The CDR3 length is 12 residues. The CDR3 loop is CASSVQGGEQYF. Here the CDR3 DNA reads TGCGCCAGCAGCGTACAGGGCGGCGAGCAGTACTTC.

CDR3 amino acids: CASSSPGLGSDTQYF. CDR3 sequence (DNA): TGTGCCAGCAGTTCCCCGGGACTCGGTTCAGATACGCAGTATTTT. This chain uses TRBV27 with TRBJ2-3; tentative D call: TRBD2 (6 bases). Germline CDR1 MNHEY, CDR2 SMNVEV (reference sequence). V was cut by 4 bases and J by 4 bases, with 15 bases left in between. This CDR3 contains 15 residues.

This clone was counted between two and nine times. The rearrangement links TRBV18 to TRBJ2-7; 12 bases fit TRBD2. This CDR3 comprises 15 residues. J lost 4 bases, V lost 2 bases, and 3 bases had no gene match. Germline lookup yields CDR1 KGHSH and CDR2 LQKENI. The CDR3 spells CASSPGGTSGYEQYF. The CDR3 region has the DNA TGTGCCAGCTCACCAGGCGGGACTAGCGGGTACGAGCAGTACTTC.